The rows below give T cell receptor beta chains drawn from one sample of a study of blood T cells in healthy people across ages. TCRdb fed the 5' RACE reads into MiXCR, producing one record per CDR3 protein. Of more than 1,000,000 distinct CDR3 sequences listed, about 25% are singletons. The same sample was also used in a study of T cells of mothers and their children.

Sample: blood. Receptors originate from a girl aged 2-10 years in good health. CDR3s include the opening cysteine and the closing phenylalanine or tryptophan. D genes are given only for firm matches. Size values are once, few and many counts, or a class for expanded clones, and some rows have none.

TRBJ2-5 | . | TRBV12-3/TRBV12-4 | . | CASTYTSSGETQYF | TGTGCCAGCACCTATACTTCTTCTGGGGAGACCCAGTACTTC
TRBJ2-7 | . | TRBV4-1 | . | CASSQAFTGSFIYEQYF | TGCGCCAGCAGCCAAGCGTTTACTGGGAGTTTTATCTACGAGCAGTACTTC
TRBJ2-1 | many | TRBV3-1 | TRBD2 | CASSPGLAGAPNEQFF | TGTGCCAGCAGCCCAGGACTAGCGGGGGCACCCAATGAGCAGTTCTTC
TRBJ2-7 | . | TRBV3-1 | TRBD2 | CASSPFGTSGSYEQYF | TGTGCCAGCAGCCCTTTCGGGACTAGCGGTTCCTACGAGCAGTACTTC
TRBJ2-1 | . | TRBV4-3 | TRBD2 | CASSQTSGGAFNEQFF | TGCGCCAGCAGCCAGACTAGCGGGGGGGCATTCAATGAGCAGTTCTTC
TRBJ2-5 | few | TRBV29-1 | . | CSVDGGFRQETQYF | TGCAGCGTTGACGGAGGGTTCAGGCAAGAGACCCAGTACTTC
TRBJ2-3 | few | TRBV28 | . | CASSLVAAINTDTQYF | TGTGCCAGCAGCTTGGTGGCGGCCATAAACACAGATACGCAGTATTTT
TRBJ2-3 | . | TRBV9 | TRBD2 | CASSSSLAGGPGDTQYF | TGTGCCAGCAGCTCAAGTTTAGCGGGAGGGCCCGGTGATACGCAGTATTTT
TRBJ2-2 | once | TRBV7-3 | . | CASSFSQGIGELFF | TGTGCCAGCAGCTTTTCACAGGGTATCGGGGAGCTGTTTTTT
TRBJ2-5 | many | TRBV4-3 | . | CASSQVAGIQETQYF | TGCGCCAGCAGCCAAGTGGCGGGAATCCAAGAGACCCAGTACTTC
TRBJ2-2 | . | TRBV6-1 | TRBD1 | CASSDISGGAGELFF | TGTGCCAGCAGTGATATATCAGGGGGCGCGGGGGAGCTGTTTTTT
TRBJ2-5 | . | TRBV4-1 | TRBD2 | CASSQTGLAGSQETQYF | TGCGCCAGCAGCCAAACCGGACTAGCGGGATCACAAGAGACCCAGTACTTC
TRBJ2-1 | few | TRBV6-2/TRBV6-3 | . | CASSQNSGSGEQFF | TGTGCCAGCAGTCAAAATAGTGGAAGCGGGGAGCAGTTCTTC
TRBJ1-2 | few | TRBV20-1 | TRBD1 | CSARDDRGPYGYTF | TGCAGTGCTAGGGATGACAGGGGGCCCTATGGCTACACCTTC
TRBJ1-2 | . | TRBV29-1 | . | CSVEEETLDGYTF | TGCAGCGTTGAAGAGGAGACGCTGGATGGCTACACCTTC
TRBJ2-1 | . | TRBV29-1 | TRBD2 | CSVEEDTGLIDNEQFF | TGCAGCGTTGAAGAGGATACGGGACTAATCGACAATGAGCAGTTCTTC
TRBJ2-1 | few | TRBV4-1 | TRBD2 | CASQDLAGVYNEQFF | TGCGCCAGCCAAGATCTAGCGGGAGTCTACAATGAGCAGTTCTTC
TRBJ1-3 | many | TRBV4-1 | . | CASSQDYGGEGNTIYF | TGCGCCAGCAGCCAAGATTACGGGGGTGAGGGAAACACCATATATTTT
TRBJ1-3 | few | TRBV29-1 | . | CSAIGGYSGNTIYF | TGCAGCGCCATAGGCGGGTACTCTGGAAACACCATATATTTT
TRBJ2-3 | . | TRBV11-2 | TRBD2 | CASGKYGGAADTQYF | TGTGCCAGCGGAAAATACGGGGGGGCCGCAGATACGCAGTATTTT
TRBJ2-5 | few | TRBV9 | . | CASSLYLNEETQYF | TGTGCCAGCAGCCTGTACCTCAACGAAGAGACCCAGTACTTC